Sequencing of this TCR beta chain was carried out in a study of T-cell reconstitution after alpha-beta-depleted transplantation in children. This clonotype was seen ten or more times. Trimming left V 2 bases short and J 1 base short, with 12 bases between. The CDR3 covers 15 residues. CDR1 is MNHEY, CDR2 SMNVEV, per germline (reference sequence). As it was prepared, the TCRbeta library received unique molecular identifiers. TCRdb re-called the PCR reads through MiXCR, storing one row per CDR3 protein. The repertoire consists of about 480,000 distinct CDR3 sequences, with around 12% occurring once and the leading ten covering around 6.1%.

Here the sequenced sample was PBMCs from the stem cell graft donor, taken from the stem cell graft. This TCR derives from a human donor who donated a stem cell graft to a child with combined immunodeficiency. This chain joins TRBV27 and TRBJ2-7; D is perhaps TRBD2 (5 bases). Written as DNA, the CDR3 is TGTGCCAGCAGTTTAAAGTCAGGAGGATCCTACGAGCAGTACTTC. It is translated as CASSLKSGGSYEQYF.